Below, 4 T cell receptor beta chains from the same sample are listed, as sequenced in a study of radiotherapy plus CTLA-4 blockade in lung cancer. Clones were read by immunoSEQ multiplex PCR, and TCRdb kept only the in-frame ones, dropping some. The sample includes about 70,000 clones, less than 80% of them seen just once. The sample consisted of peripheral blood, taken from a patient treated with radiotherapy plus ipilimumab. The receptor source for this set is a human donor with non-small cell lung cancer who had a complete response to radiotherapy plus ipilimumab.

V usage is TRBV7-9 and J usage is TRBJ2-1, with 7 bases fitting TRBD1. CDR1 is SEHNR and CDR2 is FQNEAQ in the germline V gene (reference sequence). Trimming removed 1 base from V and 8 bases from J; junction bases left unmatched: 8. The CDR3 runs 15 residues. The CDR3 spells CASSLGTGVLHEQFF. The CDR3 DNA sequence: TGTGCCAGCAGCTTAGGGACAGGAGTTTTACATGAGCAGTTCTTC.

This chain connects TRBV2 to TRBJ2-1, with D maybe TRBD2 (6 bases). Germline V gene sequence: CDR1 SNHLY, CDR2 FYNNEI. V was shortened by 2 bases and J by 2 bases, with 13 bases between the two germline ends. The CDR3 contains 16 residues. The CDR3 bases are TGTGCCAGCAGTGAACGGGGGAAAAGGACCTACAATGAGCAGTTCTTC. It yields the protein CASSERGKRTYNEQFF.

The chain recombines TRBV6-6 with TRBJ1-6; D is uncertain. Germline V gene data show CDR1 as MNHNY and CDR2 as SVGAGI (reference sequence). CDR3 size: 11 residues. Between the trimmed V and J ends, which lost 8 bases and 12 bases, there was a span of 11 bases. CDR3 loop: CASSGTEPLHF. The DNA of the CDR3 is TGTGCCAGCTCTGGCACGGAACCCCTCCACTTT.

This clone was counted between two and nine times. This chain connects TRBV29-1 to TRBJ2-1; D possibly corresponds to TRBD2 (5 bases). Deletions cut 3 bases from V and 0 bases from J, with 12 bases between. Germline loops: CDR1 SQVTM, CDR2 ANQGSEA. CDR3 length: 15 amino acids. As DNA, the CDR3 is TGCAGCGTTGAGCGTGGCGGGCCCTCCTACAATGAGCAGTTCTTC. It encodes CSVERGGPSYNEQFF.